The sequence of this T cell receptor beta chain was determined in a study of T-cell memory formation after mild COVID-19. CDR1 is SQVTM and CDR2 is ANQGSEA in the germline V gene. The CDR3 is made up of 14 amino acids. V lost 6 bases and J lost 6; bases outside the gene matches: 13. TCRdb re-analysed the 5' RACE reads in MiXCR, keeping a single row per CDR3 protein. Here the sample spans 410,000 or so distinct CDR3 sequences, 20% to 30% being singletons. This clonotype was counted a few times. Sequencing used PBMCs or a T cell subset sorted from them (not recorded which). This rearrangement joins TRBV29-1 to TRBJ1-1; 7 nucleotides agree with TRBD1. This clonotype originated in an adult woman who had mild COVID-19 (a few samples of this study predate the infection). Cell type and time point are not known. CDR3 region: CSVSTGYVSAEAFF. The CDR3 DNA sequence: TGCAGCGTATCGACAGGGTATGTGAGTGCTGAAGCTTTCTTT.